This record concerns one T cell receptor (beta chain) sequence. This clone has a single count. No cognate antigen has been identified for it. Base qualities were left out, and no much larger clone turns up one base away. The data are from a study of T cells after posttransplantation cyclophosphamide listed by TCRdb under 2016. With respect to the entire study: Using TRB sequencing, the study followed how the T cell repertoire reconstituted after myeloablative bone marrow transplantation in which posttransplantation cyclophosphamide served as GVHD prophylaxis. Public TRB sequences were queried against a database of over 3,600 sequences associated with responses to pathogens, tumor antigens, self-antigens and alloantigens. Up to 3 additional blood samples from 2 to 5.2 years after transplant were also TRB-sequenced in 3 patients, as was pretransplant blood from several patients. TRA and TRB clonality were tightly correlated in roughly ten samples, so subsequent TCR analyses focused on TRB only. Blood from every one of the roughly 35 PTCy patients who had 1-year posttransplant specimens underwent TRB sequencing. Antigen receptor sequencing covered samples from 35 PTCy-treated patients and 15 to 20 of their related bone marrow donors. Summary of the overall study and its limitations: Across 40 to 55 patients, TRB clonality was highly associated with recipient CMV seropositivity and CMV reactivation, and diversity in PTCy patients was similar to diversity in CNI/methotrexate controls. The TRB repertoires of T cells infiltrating skin or GI tract showed only limited overlap with the TRB repertoires of T cells in blood. At 1-2 months, donor-recipient similarity was low but rose over the first year, and the later blood repertoires were often dominated by donor CD8+ memory clones.

The germline V gene (reference sequence) provides CDR1 LNHDA and CDR2 SQIVND. V loses 7 bases of germline sequence and J loses 4 bases, and the interval between the two ends is 17 bases. The CDR3, from cysteine to phenylalanine, totals 15 residues. Only the CDR3 DNA stays, 45 bases, in frame from base 1. Genomic DNA was used for TRB sequencing, which was performed with the immunoSEQ assay at survey resolution or with the hsTCRB kit. Per the source publication's procedure: The immunoSEQ software was used for initial read processing, and the LymphoSeq R package was used for repertoire analyses. Clonality was computed as 1 minus normalized Shannon entropy; Gini coefficient was also calculated for each TRB dataset. To infer phenotypes in unsorted samples, TRB sequences from sorted subsets of the recipient or donor were mapped onto the unsorted samples of the same recipient. As stored in TCRdb, this immuneACCESS dataset retains in-frame rearrangements with V and J assigned. A fraction of the clones does not appear; measured against another copy, unresolved V genes explain less than half of the discrepancy, and the remainder lacks a known reason. V and J calls plus clone size are reproduced from that table; the DNA served to infer D and trimming. The sample table lists roughly 20,000 clones, 95% to 98% of them with a count of one. Of the sample, under 0.2% is held by the ten largest clones.

Viable CD3+CD4+ or CD3+CD8+ cells that were CCR7+CD45RA+CD45RO-CD95-CD27+CD28+ were defined as naive T cells. Peripheral blood samples were provided by related bone marrow donors on the day of marrow donation. Peripheral blood and bone marrow mononuclear cells were isolated by Ficoll-Hypaque density centrifugation and were cryopreserved. CD4+ and CD8+ T cells, including naive and memory subsets, were sorted by FACS using a FACSAria II. Source material: naive CD4+ T cells sorted from PBMCs. The TCR was taken from a middle-aged man in good health, CMV-negative, and a related stem cell transplant donor. The rearranged chain carries TRBV19 and TRBJ2-1, with TRBD1 tentatively as D gene (6 bases match). The CDR3 is CASTSGQSAYNEQFF. In nucleotide form, the sequence is TGTGCCAGTACCTCCGGACAGTCGGCTTACAATGAGCAGTTCTTC.